Listed below are T cell receptor beta chains from one sample, sequenced in a study of beta chain features in type 1 diabetes. Generated by immunoSEQ multiplex PCR, the TCRdb table keeps only in-frame clones and is missing some. Of some 160,000 clones detected, 7% to 9.5% appear once; the ten largest clones hold roughly 0.72%. Sequenced input: central memory CD4+ T cells from blood. These receptors were taken from a woman aged 25 to 45 with type 1 diabetes. Both conserved end residues are trimmed from each CDR3. The D gene is left open where the match is weak. Clone size is stated in some rows and not others, as once, few, many or a class when expanded.

abundance: .; len: 14; d_gene: TRBD1; v_gene: TRBV29-1; CDR3aa: SGRTGLDSRTDTQY
abundance: .; len: 15; d_gene: TRBD2; v_gene: TRBV2; CDR3aa: ASSPLTSGSSTDTQY
abundance: few; len: 11; d_gene: TRBD1; v_gene: TRBV6-5; CDR3aa: ASSSGTGNEQY
abundance: .; len: 12; d_gene: TRBD1; v_gene: TRBV6-5; CDR3aa: ASSNRDRPSEQF
abundance: few; len: 12; d_gene: TRBD1; v_gene: TRBV29-1; CDR3aa: SVAGTEVYNEQF
abundance: .; len: 9; d_gene: .; v_gene: TRBV5-1; CDR3aa: ASSSLGEQY
abundance: .; len: 11; d_gene: .; v_gene: TRBV6-5; CDR3aa: ASLDSLTDTQY
abundance: few; len: 11; d_gene: .; v_gene: TRBV4-2; CDR3aa: ASSQTSEETQY
abundance: .; len: 12; d_gene: TRBD1; v_gene: TRBV6-6; CDR3aa: ASSYGQGPDTQY
abundance: .; len: 11; d_gene: .; v_gene: TRBV29-1; CDR3aa: SVRGRSTDTQY
abundance: .; len: 13; d_gene: .; v_gene: TRBV4-1; CDR3aa: ASSWGGPSQETQY
abundance: .; len: 9; d_gene: .; v_gene: TRBV6-1; CDR3aa: ASSDSRARY
abundance: few; len: 12; d_gene: TRBD2; v_gene: TRBV14; CDR3aa: ASSPAGVTDTQY
abundance: .; len: 13; d_gene: TRBD2; v_gene: TRBV5-1; CDR3aa: ASSYLAGVEETQY
abundance: .; len: 12; d_gene: .; v_gene: TRBV7-2; CDR3aa: ASSLFRSVGELF
abundance: few; len: 12; d_gene: .; v_gene: TRBV11-2; CDR3aa: ASNLGQRYNEQF
abundance: .; len: 13; d_gene: TRBD1; v_gene: TRBV28; CDR3aa: ASRPGTGGPLGAF
abundance: .; len: 12; d_gene: .; v_gene: TRBV6-1; CDR3aa: ASVRGSGANVLT
abundance: .; len: 10; d_gene: .; v_gene: TRBV11-3; CDR3aa: ASSPRDNEQF
abundance: many; len: 12; d_gene: .; v_gene: TRBV5-1; CDR3aa: ASSLTGSGNIQY
abundance: few; len: 10; d_gene: .; v_gene: TRBV29-1; CDR3aa: SVEEEGYEQY
abundance: .; len: 17; d_gene: TRBD2; v_gene: TRBV14; CDR3aa: ASSYSRVQASGYYNEQF